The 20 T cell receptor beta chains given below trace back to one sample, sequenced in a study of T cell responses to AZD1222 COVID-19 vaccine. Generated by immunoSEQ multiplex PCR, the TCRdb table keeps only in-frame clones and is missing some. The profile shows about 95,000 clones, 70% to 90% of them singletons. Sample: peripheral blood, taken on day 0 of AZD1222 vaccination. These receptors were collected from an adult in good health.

As DNA, the CDR3 is TGTGCCAGTAGATATCAAGAGACCCAGTACTTC. It yields the protein CASRYQETQYF. The V and J genes are TRBV19 and TRBJ2-5; D remains ambiguous. CDR3 length: 11 residues. V lost 6 bases and J 2 bases, leaving 4 bases between the germline ends. Per germline, CDR1 LNHDA and CDR2 SQIVND (reference sequence).

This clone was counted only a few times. The CDR3 loop reads CASSQQGERGSPLHF. DNA for the CDR3: TGTGCCAGCAGTCAACAGGGGGAAAGGGGTTCACCCCTCCACTTT. The gene calls are TRBV2 and TRBJ1-6; 8 bases align to TRBD1. Germline loops: CDR1 SNHLY, CDR2 FYNNEI. Trimming at V came to 5 bases and at J to 9 bases, leaving 9 bases not matched to a gene. The CDR3 covers 15 residues.

The CDR3 loop reads CASSPSTGVNEQFF. CDR3 sequence (DNA): TGTGCCAGCAGCCCTAGTACAGGGGTCAATGAGCAGTTCTTC. The chain recombines TRBV9 with TRBJ2-1; TRBD1 aligns across 7 bases. Trimming cost V 4 bases and J 6 bases; bases outside gene matches: 7. The germline gives CDR1 SGDLS, CDR2 YYNGEE. The length of the CDR3 is 14 residues.

The chain's CDR3 is CASTTLQGSGANVLTF. CDR3 bases: TGCGCCAGCACTACTCTACAGGGCTCTGGGGCCAACGTCCTGACTTTC. The V call is TRBV5-1, the J call TRBJ2-6; weak D call: TRBD1 (6 bases). Trimming shortened V by 6 bases and J by 0 bases, and 13 bases separated the two germline ends. The CDR3 length is 16 residues. Per germline, CDR1 SGHRS and CDR2 YFSETQ. The whole variable domain, filled in from reference TRBV5-1 and TRBJ2-6, reads KAGVTQTPRYLIKTRGQQVTLSCSPISGHRSVSWYQQTPGQGLQFLFEYFSETQRNKGNFPGRFSGRQFSNSRSEMNVSTLELGDSALYLCASTTLQGSGANVLTFGAGSRLTVL.

The CDR3 region has the DNA TGCGCCAGCAGAAAGAGGACAGGGGGAGAAGCTAGAACGAACTATGGCTACACCTTC. Protein sequence: CASRKRTGGEARTNYGYTF. V usage is TRBV23-1 and J usage is TRBJ1-2; 10 bases map to TRBD1. TRBV23-1 is an ORF; its function is uncertain. The V and J ends lost 6 bases and 2 bases, in that order; junction bases with no gene match: 18. The CDR3 has 19 residues.

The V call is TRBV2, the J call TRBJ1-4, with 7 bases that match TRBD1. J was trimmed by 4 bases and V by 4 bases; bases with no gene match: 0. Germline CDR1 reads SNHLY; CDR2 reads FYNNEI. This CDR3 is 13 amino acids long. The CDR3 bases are TGTGCCAGCAGTGGACAGGGTAATGAAAAACTGTTTTTT. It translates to CASSGQGNEKLFF. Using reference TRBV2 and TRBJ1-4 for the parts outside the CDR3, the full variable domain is EPEVTQTPSHQVTQMGQEVILRCVPISNHLYFYWYRQILGQKVEFLVSFYNNEISEKSEIFDDQFSVERPDGSNFTLKIRSTKLEDSAMYFCASSGQGNEKLFFGSGTQLSVL.

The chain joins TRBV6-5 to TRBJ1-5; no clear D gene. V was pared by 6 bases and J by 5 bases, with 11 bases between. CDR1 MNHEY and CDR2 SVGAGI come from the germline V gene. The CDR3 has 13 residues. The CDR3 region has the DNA TGTGCCAGCAGGGTCGAGAGGGATCAGCCCCAGCATTTT. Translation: CASRVERDQPQHF.

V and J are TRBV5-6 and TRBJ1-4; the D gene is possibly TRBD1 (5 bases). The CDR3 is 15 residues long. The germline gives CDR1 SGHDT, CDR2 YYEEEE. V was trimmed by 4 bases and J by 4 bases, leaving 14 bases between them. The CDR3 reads CASSPDGGSNEKLFF. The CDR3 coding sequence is TGTGCCAGCAGCCCCGACGGGGGGAGTAATGAAAAACTGTTTTTT.

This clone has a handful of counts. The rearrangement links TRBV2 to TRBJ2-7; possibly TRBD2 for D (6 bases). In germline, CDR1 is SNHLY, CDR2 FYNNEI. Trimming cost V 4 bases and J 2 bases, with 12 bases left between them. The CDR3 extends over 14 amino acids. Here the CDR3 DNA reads TGTGCCAGCAGTGTGGAGGGGACCACCTACGAGCAGTACTTC. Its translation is CASSVEGTTYEQYF.

The CDR3 DNA follows: TGTGCCAGCAGCGTAGCTGATTCCTACAATGAGCAGTTCTTC. Its translation: CASSVADSYNEQFF. The rearrangement links TRBV9 to TRBJ2-1; D ambiguous. Germline-derived CDR1 and CDR2 are SGDLS and YYNGEE. The CDR3 runs 14 residues. V lost 0 bases and J lost 1, with 5 bases in between.

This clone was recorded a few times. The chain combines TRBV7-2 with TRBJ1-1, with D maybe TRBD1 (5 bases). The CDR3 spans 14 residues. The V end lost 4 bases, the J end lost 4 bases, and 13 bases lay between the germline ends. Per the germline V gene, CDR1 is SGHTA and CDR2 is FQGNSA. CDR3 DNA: TGTGCCAGCAGCTCAACCCCAGGGCGCACTGAAGCTTTCTTT. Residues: CASSSTPGRTEAFF.

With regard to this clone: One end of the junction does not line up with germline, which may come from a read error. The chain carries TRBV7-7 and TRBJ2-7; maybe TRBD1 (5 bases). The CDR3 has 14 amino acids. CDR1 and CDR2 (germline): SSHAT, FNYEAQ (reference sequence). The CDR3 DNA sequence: TGTGCTAGCAGCCCAAACCAGGGTTACGACGAGCAGTACTTC. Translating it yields CASSPNQGYDEQYF.

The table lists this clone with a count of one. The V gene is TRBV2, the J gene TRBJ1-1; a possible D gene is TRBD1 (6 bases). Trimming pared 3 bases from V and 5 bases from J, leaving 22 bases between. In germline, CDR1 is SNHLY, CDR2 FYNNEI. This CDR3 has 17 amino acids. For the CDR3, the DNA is TGTGCCAGCAGTGATGTTTCGGGTGGCAGGGGATTAACTGAAGCTTTCTTT. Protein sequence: CASSDVSGGRGLTEAFF. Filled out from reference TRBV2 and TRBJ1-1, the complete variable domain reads EPEVTQTPSHQVTQMGQEVILRCVPISNHLYFYWYRQILGQKVEFLVSFYNNEISEKSEIFDDQFSVERPDGSNFTLKIRSTKLEDSAMYFCASSDVSGGRGLTEAFFGQGTRLTVV.

The CDR3 coding sequence is TGTGCCAGCAGTTTCTATCGGGGGGGCGGAGATACGCAGTATTTT. Translating gives CASSFYRGGGDTQYF. The rearrangement links TRBV27 to TRBJ2-3; 8 nucleotides line up with TRBD2. Per the germline V gene, CDR1 is MNHEY and CDR2 is SMNVEV (reference sequence). The CDR3 sequence is 15 residues long. Trimming at V came to 3 bases and at J to 5 bases, leaving 7 bases not matched to a gene.

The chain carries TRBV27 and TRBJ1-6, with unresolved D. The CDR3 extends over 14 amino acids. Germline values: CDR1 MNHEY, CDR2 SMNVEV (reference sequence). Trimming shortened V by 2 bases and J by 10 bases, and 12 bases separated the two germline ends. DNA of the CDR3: TGTGCCAGCAGTTTAGCATCCCATCGATCACCCCTCCACTTT. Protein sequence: CASSLASHRSPLHF.

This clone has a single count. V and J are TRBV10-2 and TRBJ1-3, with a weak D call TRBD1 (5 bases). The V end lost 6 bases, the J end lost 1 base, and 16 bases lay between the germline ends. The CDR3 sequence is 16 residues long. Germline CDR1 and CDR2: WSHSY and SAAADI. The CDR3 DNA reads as TGCGCCAGCAGGGGAATCGACAGCCCATCTGGAAACACCATATATTTT. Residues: CASRGIDSPSGNTIYF.

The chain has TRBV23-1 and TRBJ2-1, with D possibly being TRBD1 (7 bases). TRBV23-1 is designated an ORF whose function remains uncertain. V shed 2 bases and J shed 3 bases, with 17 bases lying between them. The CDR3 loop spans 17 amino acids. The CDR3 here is CASSQPPGGSCYNEQFF. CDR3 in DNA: TGCGCCAGCAGTCAACCCCCAGGGGGGTCCTGCTACAATGAGCAGTTCTTC.

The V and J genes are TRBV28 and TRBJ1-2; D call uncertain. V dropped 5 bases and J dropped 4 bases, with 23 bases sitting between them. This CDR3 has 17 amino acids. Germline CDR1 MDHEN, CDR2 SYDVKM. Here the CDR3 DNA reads TGTGCCAGCAGTCCCCAATATGCGGGGAAACCTCCCTATGGCTACACCTTC. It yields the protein CASSPQYAGKPPYGYTF.

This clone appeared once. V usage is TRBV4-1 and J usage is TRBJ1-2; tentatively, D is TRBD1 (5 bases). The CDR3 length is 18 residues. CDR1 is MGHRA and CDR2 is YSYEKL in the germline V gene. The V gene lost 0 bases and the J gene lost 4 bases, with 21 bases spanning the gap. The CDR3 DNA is TGCGCCAGCAGCCAAGAAGGGATCTGGCGGGGCCAAGGCTATGGCTACACCTTC. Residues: CASSQEGIWRGQGYGYTF.

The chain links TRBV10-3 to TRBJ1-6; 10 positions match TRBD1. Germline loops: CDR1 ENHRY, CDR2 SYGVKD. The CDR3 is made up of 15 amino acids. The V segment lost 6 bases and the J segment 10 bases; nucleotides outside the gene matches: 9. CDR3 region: CAIRPGQGETSPLHF. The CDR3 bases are TGTGCCATCAGGCCAGGACAGGGGGAAACGTCACCCCTCCACTTT.